This T cell receptor (beta chain) emerged from a study of T cell repertoires in cytomegalovirus infection. Turning to the study itself: Indications came from public TCR beta signatures; they pointed to CMV infection and to a matching HLA type. Findings of the study overall: Summed frequency of shared TCR beta families picked out CMV carriers who also had the relevant HLA. The study found HLA-C-restricted CMV-specific TCR beta clonotypes dominating the ex vivo response.

This clonotype was counted at least ten times. Its antigen is as yet unknown. Germline assignment: CDR1 SGHVS and CDR2 FQNEAQ. This CDR3 comprises 16 residues. Germline trimming cut 5 bases from V and 0 bases from J; bases unmatched to any gene: 9. TCRdb passed the reads through MiXCR, listing each CDR3 protein once. Of some 600,000 distinct CDR3 sequences in the sample, roughly 26% are singletons; the top ten hold roughly 8%. The clonotype originates from a human donor in good health (CMV status not recorded). Some clones in this sample may be carry-over from other donors' samples. J is TRBJ1-2 and V is TRBV7-8; 7 bases are shared with TRBD1. The specimen was CD8+ T cells from PBMCs. Here the CDR3 DNA reads TGTGCCAGCAGCCCGCTAGTCGGGACAGCTAACTATGGCTACACCTTC. Translation: CASSPLVGTANYGYTF.